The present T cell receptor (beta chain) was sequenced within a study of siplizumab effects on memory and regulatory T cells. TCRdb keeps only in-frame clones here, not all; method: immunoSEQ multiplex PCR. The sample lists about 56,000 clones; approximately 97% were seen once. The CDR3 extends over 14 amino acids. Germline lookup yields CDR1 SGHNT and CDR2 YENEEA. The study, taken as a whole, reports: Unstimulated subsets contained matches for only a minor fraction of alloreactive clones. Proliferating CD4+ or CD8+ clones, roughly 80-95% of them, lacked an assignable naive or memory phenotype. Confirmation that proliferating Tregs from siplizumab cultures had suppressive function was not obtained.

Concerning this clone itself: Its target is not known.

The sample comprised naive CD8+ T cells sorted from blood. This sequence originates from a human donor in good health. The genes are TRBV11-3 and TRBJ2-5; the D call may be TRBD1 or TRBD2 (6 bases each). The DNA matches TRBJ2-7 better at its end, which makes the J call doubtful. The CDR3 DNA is TGTGCCAGCAGCCGCCCGGGGGCATCCTACGAGCAGTACTTC. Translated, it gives CASSRPGASYEQYF.